The 19 T cell receptor beta chains below come from one sample, sequenced in a study of blood T cell repertoires in COVID-19. Method: immunoSEQ multiplex PCR; TCRdb's copy keeps in-frame clones and lacks some. The sample holds tens of thousands of clones, approximately 89% seen once. Sequencing was performed on peripheral blood. The receptors here all came from a man in his fifties with active or convalescent COVID-19.

J is TRBJ2-7 and V is TRBV18; no clear D gene. Looked up from germline, CDR1 is KGHSH and CDR2 is LQKENI. Trimming cost V 1 base and J 2 bases, with 9 bases left between them. The CDR3 has 14 amino acids. CDR3 DNA sequence: TGTGCCAGCTCACCACAGAATAGTCCCTACGAGCAGTACTTC. Translating it yields CASSPQNSPYEQYF.

This clone showed up just a few times. This chain uses TRBV10-2 with TRBJ2-1, with 7 bases aligning to TRBD1. The CDR3 runs to 14 residues. The V gene end was trimmed by 3 bases and the J gene end by 8 bases; junction bases not matched to a gene: 7. CDR1 WSHSY and CDR2 SAAADI come from the germline V gene. The CDR3 bases are TGCGCCAGCAGTGATGCACAGGGGTTCGATGAGCAGTTCTTC. Amino acid sequence: CASSDAQGFDEQFF.

The genes are TRBV29-1 and TRBJ1-3; D remains ambiguous. Trimming removed 2 bases from V and 3 bases from J, with 5 bases in between. Germline CDR1 is SQVTM and CDR2 is ANQGSEA. CDR3 length: 12 residues. The DNA of the CDR3 is TGCAGCGTTGAACTCGTTGGAAACACCATATATTTT. It codes for CSVELVGNTIYF.

The V and J genes are TRBV24-1 and TRBJ2-3; 11 nucleotides agree with TRBD2. Germline loops: CDR1 KGHDR, CDR2 SFDVKD. Germline trimming cut 6 bases from V and 5 bases from J; bases unmatched to any gene: 6. The CDR3 has 15 residues. DNA of the CDR3: TGTGCCACCAGTTATAGCGGGGGGGCGATAGATACGCAGTATTTT. Translation: CATSYSGGAIDTQYF.

The genes are TRBV15 and TRBJ1-1; maybe TRBD1 (6 bases). Trimming left V 1 base short and J 0 bases short, with 9 bases between. Looked up from germline, CDR1 is LNHNV and CDR2 is YYDKDF (reference sequence). The CDR3 is 15 residues long. In DNA, the CDR3 is TGTGCCACCAGCAGAGTTGGGGGCGTGAACACTGAAGCTTTCTTT. This translates into CATSRVGGVNTEAFF.

This clone was observed once. V and J are TRBV19 and TRBJ2-2, with 7 nucleotides matching TRBD1. Losses at the gene ends were 3 bases for V and 1 base for J; bases not matched to a gene: 2. Germline CDR1 LNHDA, CDR2 SQIVND (reference sequence). The CDR3 extends over 15 amino acids. The CDR3 nucleotides are TGTGCCAGTAGTATCCAGGGGGTGAACACCGGGGAGCTGTTTTTT. Translating it yields CASSIQGVNTGELFF.

The chain recombines TRBV9 with TRBJ2-3; 9 nucleotides match TRBD2. The germline V gene has CDR1 SGDLS and CDR2 YYNGEE. The CDR3 is 17 amino acids. Trimming at V came to 0 bases and at J to 3 bases, leaving 8 bases not matched to a gene. The CDR3 DNA reads as TGTGCCAGCAGCGTAGAATTTCGCGGGGGGGGAACAGATACGCAGTATTTT. Translated: CASSVEFRGGGTDTQYF. The full variable domain, rest sourced from reference TRBV9 and TRBJ2-3, is DSGVTQTPKHLITATGQRVTLRCSPRSGDLSVYWYQQSLDQGLQFLIQYYNGEERAKGNILERFSAQQFPDLHSELNLSSLELGDSALYFCASSVEFRGGGTDTQYFGPGTRLTVL.

This sequence joins TRBV7-8 and TRBJ1-3; tentatively, D is TRBD1 (5 bases). The CDR3 has 18 amino acids. V was clipped by 2 bases and J by 1 base, with 18 bases between them. From germline, CDR1 is SGHVS and CDR2 FQNEAQ. The CDR3 coding sequence is TGTGCCAGCAGCTTATGGATCGTCAGGGAAGGGTCTGGAAACACCATATATTTT. Encoded protein: CASSLWIVREGSGNTIYF.

This clone turned up a few times. The chain has TRBV6-5 and TRBJ1-2, with D possibly being TRBD1 (5 bases). The CDR3 is made up of 16 amino acids. From germline, CDR1 is MNHEY and CDR2 SVGAGI. V lost 0 bases to trimming and J lost 5 bases, with 16 bases between them. The CDR3 region is CASSYSGQGNFYGYTF. The CDR3 DNA follows: TGTGCCAGCAGTTACTCGGGGCAGGGTAATTTTTATGGCTACACCTTC.

This clone was detected only once. Here the CDR3 reads CAWSKGAGELFF. The CDR3 bases are TGTGCCTGGAGTAAAGGGGCCGGGGAGCTGTTTTTT. The chain is built from TRBV30 and TRBJ2-2; the D gene is possibly TRBD1 (5 bases). The ends were cut back, 2 bases at V and 6 bases at J, with 7 bases in the middle. The CDR3 is 12 amino acids. The germline CDR1 and CDR2 sequences are GTSNPN and SVGIG (reference sequence).

The chain employs TRBV6-1 and TRBJ2-3, with 10 bases fitting TRBD2. Germline lookup yields CDR1 MNHNS and CDR2 SASEGT. CDR3 length: 15 amino acids. V lost 3 bases to trimming and J lost 2 bases; unmatched junction nucleotides: 2. The CDR3 sequence is CASSELAGATDTQYF. The CDR3 DNA reads as TGTGCCAGCAGTGAGCTAGCGGGGGCCACAGATACGCAGTATTTT.

This chain joins TRBV6-2 or TRBV6-3 and TRBJ2-3; possibly TRBD2 for D (7 bases). Deletions cut 2 bases from V and 9 bases from J, with 21 bases between. The CDR3 totals 16 residues. CDR1 is MNHEY and CDR2 is SVGEGT in the germline V gene. The CDR3 DNA follows: TGTGCCAGCAGTTACGACGGCGGGGGCCTACAAGTCACGCAGTATTTT. Its protein product is CASSYDGGGLQVTQYF.

The V call is TRBV6-5, the J call TRBJ1-1, with 12 positions matching TRBD1. With 8 bases clipped from V and 7 bases from J, the junction kept 8 bases outside the gene matches. Germline V CDR1 and CDR2: MNHEY, SVGAGI. The length of the CDR3 is 14 residues. CDR3 in DNA: TGTGCCAGCCACGTGGGACAGGGGGCGGGTGAAGCTTTCTTT. It translates to CASHVGQGAGEAFF.

The chain uses TRBV6-5 and TRBJ1-5; D gene ambiguous. The germline V gene encodes CDR1 MNHEY and CDR2 SVGAGI. The CDR3 length is 14 residues. The germline V and J ends were trimmed by 0 bases and 5 bases, with 8 bases remaining between them. The CDR3: CASSYSSGHQPQHF. The DNA of the CDR3 is TGTGCCAGCAGTTACTCGTCGGGTCATCAGCCCCAGCATTTT.

The chain couples TRBV3-1 (or the pseudogene TRBV3-2) to TRBJ1-2; D not certain. Germline V gives CDR1 LGHDT, CDR2 YNNKEL (reference sequence). Deletions cut 0 bases from V and 4 bases from J, with 12 bases between. The CDR3 loop spans 15 amino acids. The CDR3 coding sequence is TGTGCCAGCAGCCAAGATGCGGAGGGTGGCTATGGCTACACCTTC. This sequence encodes CASSQDAEGGYGYTF.

The rearrangement links TRBV5-1 to TRBJ1-6; 7 positions agree with TRBD1. From germline, CDR1 is SGHRS and CDR2 YFSETQ. The CDR3 spans 15 residues. V was clipped by 5 bases and J by 6 bases; unmatched bases: 8. The CDR3 loop reads CASSGEGQLNSPLHF. DNA of the CDR3: TGCGCCAGCAGTGGAGAGGGACAGCTTAATTCACCCCTCCACTTT.

The chain carries TRBV10-2 and TRBJ2-7; 10 bases fit TRBD2. CDR1 and CDR2 (germline): WSHSY, SAAADI. V shed 4 bases, J shed 6 bases, and the junction held 6 bases outside the gene matches. This CDR3 contains 14 residues. CDR3 protein: CASSGASGGPEQYV. CDR3 bases: TGCGCCAGCAGTGGGGCTAGCGGGGGTCCCGAGCAGTACGTC.

The V and J genes are TRBV7-2 and TRBJ2-5; D call uncertain. This CDR3 region has 15 residues. Germline CDR1 and CDR2: SGHTA and FQGNSA. V dropped 5 bases and J dropped 1 base, with 14 bases sitting between them. The CDR3 protein is CASSPRSYPQETQYF. CDR3 DNA sequence: TGTGCCAGCAGCCCTCGGAGCTACCCCCAAGAGACCCAGTACTTC.

V and J are TRBV6-6 and TRBJ2-4; TRBD2 matches at 15 bases. Unmatched junction bases numbered 13, after V lost 5 bases and J lost 2 bases. The length of the CDR3 is 20 residues. The V gene's germline CDR1 is MNHNY and CDR2 SVGAGI (reference sequence). The CDR3 DNA sequence: TGTGCCAGCAGTCCCACACTGGGGACTAGCGGGGGGAATACCAAAAACATTCAGTACTTC. Amino acids: CASSPTLGTSGGNTKNIQYF.